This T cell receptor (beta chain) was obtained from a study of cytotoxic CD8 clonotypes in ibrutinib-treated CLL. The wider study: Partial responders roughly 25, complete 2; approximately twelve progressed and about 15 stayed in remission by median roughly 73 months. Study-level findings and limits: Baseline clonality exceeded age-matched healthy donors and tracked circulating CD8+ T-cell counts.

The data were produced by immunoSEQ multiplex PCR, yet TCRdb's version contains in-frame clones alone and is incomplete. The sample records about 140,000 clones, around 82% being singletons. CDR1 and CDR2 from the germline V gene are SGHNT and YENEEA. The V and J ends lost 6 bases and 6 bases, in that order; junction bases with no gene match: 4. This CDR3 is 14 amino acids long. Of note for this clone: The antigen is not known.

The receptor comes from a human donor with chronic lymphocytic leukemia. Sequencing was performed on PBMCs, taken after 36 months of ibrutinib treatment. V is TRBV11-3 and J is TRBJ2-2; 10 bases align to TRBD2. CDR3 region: CASSRTSGAGELFF. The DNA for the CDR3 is TGTGCCAGCAGTCGGACTAGCGGTGCCGGGGAGCTGTTTTTT.